One TCR beta chain is described in this entry. The antigen remains undetermined. Mismatch with germline at one junction end may stem from a read error. Data came from immunoSEQ multiplex PCR; TCRdb stores just in-frame clones and leaves some out. The table records over 75,000 clones, 87% of them present only once. This entry comes from a study of T cell responses to AZD1222 COVID-19 vaccine. General study findings and limits: Receipt of two AZD1222 doses was followed by a rise in Spike-specific TCR breadth and depth.

Source: peripheral blood, taken 28 days after the second AZD1222 dose. This TCR was recovered from an adult who received the AZD1222 COVID-19 vaccine.

The CDR3 nucleotides are TGTGCCAGCAGTTTATCGAATGGGTGGGCAGGGGTTACAGGTACGCAGTATTTT. Translating gives CASSLSNGWAGVTGTQYF. The chain employs TRBV27 and TRBJ2-3; D possibly corresponds to TRBD1 (6 bases). The CDR3 sequence is 18 residues long. The germline CDR1 and CDR2 sequences are MNHEY and SMNVEV (reference sequence).